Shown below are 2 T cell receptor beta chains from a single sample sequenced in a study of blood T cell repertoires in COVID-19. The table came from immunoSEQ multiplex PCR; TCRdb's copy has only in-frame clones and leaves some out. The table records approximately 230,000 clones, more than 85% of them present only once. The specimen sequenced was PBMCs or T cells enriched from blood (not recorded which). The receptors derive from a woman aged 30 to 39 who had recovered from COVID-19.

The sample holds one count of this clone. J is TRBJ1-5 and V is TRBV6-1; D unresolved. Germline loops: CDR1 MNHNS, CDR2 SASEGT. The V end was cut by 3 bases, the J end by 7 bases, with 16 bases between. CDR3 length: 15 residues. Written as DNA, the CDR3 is TGTGCCAGCAGTGAGGGCCTTTTGAGTAACCAGCCCCAGCATTTT. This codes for CASSEGLLSNQPQHF.

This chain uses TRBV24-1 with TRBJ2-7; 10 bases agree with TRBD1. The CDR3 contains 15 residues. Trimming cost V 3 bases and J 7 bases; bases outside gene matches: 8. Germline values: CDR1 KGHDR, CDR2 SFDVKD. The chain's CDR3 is CATSDPGQGIWEQYF. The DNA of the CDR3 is TGTGCCACCAGTGATCCGGGACAGGGGATATGGGAGCAGTACTTC.